The T cell receptor beta chain described here comes from a study of blood T cell repertoires in COVID-19. From germline, CDR1 is SGHTS and CDR2 YDEGEE. The CDR3 length is 14 residues. V gave up 2 bases and J gave up 8 bases; unmatched junction bases: 1. Produced via immunoSEQ multiplex PCR; TCRdb's table is partial and in-frame only. The sample has a few hundred thousand clones; around nine tenths are singletons. Participant-given clinical history determined each cohort assignment. This TCR was recovered from a woman aged 45-65 years who had recovered from COVID-19. This chain links TRBV5-8 with TRBJ2-1, with 13 positions matching TRBD2. Sequences were obtained from PBMCs or T cells enriched from blood (not recorded which). The CDR3 coding sequence is TGTGCCAGCAGCTTACTAGCGGGGGGGGATGAGCAGTTCTTC. Amino acid sequence: CASSLLAGGDEQFF.